The rows below give T cell receptor beta chains drawn from one sample of a study of OX40 agonist ivuxolimab in advanced cancers. Generated by immunoSEQ multiplex PCR, the TCRdb table keeps only in-frame clones and is missing some. Among some 60,000 clones, roughly 84% were seen once, and the ten largest hold more than 25%. The source was CD4+ or CD8+ T cells sorted from blood, collected in a trial of the OX40 agonist ivuxolimab. The receptors come from an adult with an advanced solid tumor such as melanoma, head and neck, liver or kidney cancer. CDR3s include the opening cysteine and the closing phenylalanine or tryptophan. The order of the fields is J gene, clone size, V gene, CDR3 length, D gene, CDR3 DNA, CDR3 protein. The D gene is left open where the match is weak. The size entry is marked missing in some rows and otherwise reads once, few, many or a size class.

J: TRBJ1-1
size: -
V: TRBV10-2
length: 13
D: -
DNA: TGCGCCAGCCACGACGGAGGGATCACTGAAGCTTTCTTT
CDR3: CASHDGGITEAFF

J: TRBJ1-6
size: -
V: TRBV11-2
length: 17
D: -
DNA: TGTGCCAGCAGCCCCCGCCTCAGGGACTCCTATAATTCACCCCTCCACTTT
CDR3: CASSPRLRDSYNSPLHF

J: TRBJ2-3
size: -
V: TRBV7-2
length: 17
D: TRBD2
DNA: TGTGCCAGCAGCTTAGCCGGGGGTAGCGGGGGGGCTAATACGCAGTATTTT
CDR3: CASSLAGGSGGANTQYF

J: TRBJ2-1
size: -
V: TRBV7-9
length: 14
D: -
DNA: TGTGCCAGCAGCTTAGGGGGGTTATACAATGAGCAGTTCTTC
CDR3: CASSLGGLYNEQFF

J: TRBJ2-1
size: once
V: TRBV5-1
length: 14
D: -
DNA: TGCGCCAGCAGCTCAATTCCTAGCAGGGGTGAGCAGTTCTTC
CDR3: CASSSIPSRGEQFF

J: TRBJ2-7
size: -
V: TRBV11-2
length: 13
D: TRBD1
DNA: TGTGCCAGTTCGACTGGACAGGGGGTTAAGCAGTACTTC
CDR3: CASSTGQGVKQYF

J: TRBJ1-1
size: -
V: TRBV29-1
length: 14
D: -
DNA: TGCAGCGTTAGGCCCACGGGCGGGGGGACTGAAGCTTTCTTT
CDR3: CSVRPTGGGTEAFF

J: TRBJ1-3
size: -
V: TRBV5-1
length: 16
D: -
DNA: TGCGCCAGCTCAAATGGGCCGGACTTCTCTGGAAACACCATATATTTT
CDR3: CASSNGPDFSGNTIYF

J: TRBJ2-7
size: -
V: TRBV7-2
length: 15
D: TRBD2
DNA: TGTGCCAGCAGCTTAGGTAGCGGGAGCTCCTACGAGCAGTACTTC
CDR3: CASSLGSGSSYEQYF

J: TRBJ2-7
size: -
V: TRBV5-1
length: 15
D: -
DNA: TGCGCCAGCAGCTTGGTCGGGGGTGATGTCTACGAGCAGTACTTC
CDR3: CASSLVGGDVYEQYF

J: TRBJ2-1
size: -
V: TRBV2
length: 15
D: TRBD2
DNA: TGTGCCAGCAGTTCACTAGCGGGGACCTACAATGAGCAGTTCTTC
CDR3: CASSSLAGTYNEQFF

J: TRBJ2-5
size: -
V: TRBV10-3
length: 13
D: -
DNA: TGTGCCATCAGGGCTGGACAAGGAGAGACCCAGTACTTC
CDR3: CAIRAGQGETQYF

J: TRBJ2-7
size: -
V: TRBV2
length: 15
D: TRBD2
DNA: TGTGCCAGCAGTGAAAGTCTAGCGGTCTCCTACGAGCAGTACTTC
CDR3: CASSESLAVSYEQYF

J: TRBJ2-2
size: -
V: TRBV27
length: 18
D: TRBD1
DNA: TGTGCCAGCAGCCCGGGACAGGGGTTAAAGGCGAACACCGGGGAGCTGTTTTTT
CDR3: CASSPGQGLKANTGELFF

J: TRBJ2-7
size: -
V: TRBV7-2
length: 13
D: -
DNA: TGTGCCAGCAGCTTTGTGCAGGGGTACGAGCAGTACTTC
CDR3: CASSFVQGYEQYF

J: TRBJ1-3
size: -
V: TRBV25-1
length: 14
D: -
DNA: TGTGCCAGCAGTGCATCCCGGACTGGAAACACCATATATTTT
CDR3: CASSASRTGNTIYF

J: TRBJ2-3
size: -
V: TRBV4-1
length: 17
D: -
DNA: TGCGCCAGCAGCCCTCACGGGCCCCTCAGGACACGAGATACGCAGTATTTT
CDR3: CASSPHGPLRTRDTQYF

J: TRBJ2-3
size: few
V: TRBV15
length: 14
D: -
DNA: TGTGCCACCAGCAGAGATGGAGACACAGATACGCAGTATTTT
CDR3: CATSRDGDTDTQYF

J: TRBJ2-2
size: -
V: TRBV7-2
length: 16
D: TRBD2
DNA: TGTGCCAGCACCCCCAGAGCGGGGGGGGACACCGGGGAGCTGTTTTTT
CDR3: CASTPRAGGDTGELFF

J: TRBJ2-3
size: -
V: TRBV11-2
length: 14
D: -
DNA: TGTGCCAGCAGCTCCCCGGCTAGGGCAGATACGCAGTATTTT
CDR3: CASSSPARADTQYF

J: TRBJ2-1
size: -
V: TRBV6-5
length: 15
D: TRBD2
DNA: TGTGCCAGCAGTACACCGGGACTAGCTGGCAATGAGCAGTTCTTC
CDR3: CASSTPGLAGNEQFF

J: TRBJ2-7
size: -
V: TRBV6-1
length: 14
D: TRBD1
DNA: TGTGCCAGCAGTGAAGGACAGGGTTTCTACGAGCAGTACTTC
CDR3: CASSEGQGFYEQYF

J: TRBJ2-7
size: -
V: TRBV6-1
length: 17
D: -
DNA: TGTGCCAGCAGTGAAACGGGCCGGAAGGTGAGCTCCTACGAGCAGTACTTC
CDR3: CASSETGRKVSSYEQYF

J: TRBJ1-1
size: -
V: TRBV2
length: 14
D: -
DNA: TGTGCCAGCAGTGAAAACTTTGAGAACACTGAAGCTTTCTTT
CDR3: CASSENFENTEAFF

J: TRBJ2-3
size: -
V: TRBV19
length: 13
D: -
DNA: TGTGCCAGTAGGGGCAGGGAGGCAGATACGCAGTATTTT
CDR3: CASRGREADTQYF

J: TRBJ2-4
size: -
V: TRBV5-4
length: 17
D: -
DNA: TGTGCCAGCAGCTTGGAACCATCCGTGGGACTTGGAAACATTCAGTACTTC
CDR3: CASSLEPSVGLGNIQYF

J: TRBJ2-6
size: -
V: TRBV7-2
length: 17
D: -
DNA: TGTGCCAGCAGCTCTAGGCCGGGGGAAGCTGGGGCCAACGTCCTGACTTTC
CDR3: CASSSRPGEAGANVLTF

J: TRBJ1-2
size: -
V: TRBV5-6
length: 13
D: -
DNA: TGTGCCAGCAGCTTGGGACAGAGCCATGGCTACACCTTC
CDR3: CASSLGQSHGYTF

J: TRBJ1-1
size: -
V: TRBV6-1
length: 13
D: -
DNA: TGTGCCAGCAGTGTCCGGGATCGCACTGAAGCTTTCTTT
CDR3: CASSVRDRTEAFF

J: TRBJ2-7
size: -
V: TRBV5-1
length: 14
D: TRBD1
DNA: TGCGCCAGCAGCGGACAGGGGTCCTCCTACGAGCAGTACTTC
CDR3: CASSGQGSSYEQYF

J: TRBJ1-4
size: few
V: TRBV30
length: 13
D: -
DNA: TGTGCCTGGAGCCTCTCCTTGGGTGAAAAACTGTTTTTT
CDR3: CAWSLSLGEKLFF

J: TRBJ2-1
size: few
V: TRBV10-3
length: 16
D: TRBD2
DNA: TGTGCCACACAAACCCAAAGCGGGGGGCCTAACAATGAGCAGTTCTTC
CDR3: CATQTQSGGPNNEQFF

J: TRBJ1-1
size: -
V: TRBV29-1
length: 12
D: -
DNA: TGCAGCGGCCAGGGGTTTAGTACTGAAGCTTTCTTT
CDR3: CSGQGFSTEAFF

J: TRBJ1-4
size: -
V: TRBV7-9
length: 15
D: -
DNA: TGTGCCAGCAGCTTAGAACCTGGGTCTAATGAAAAACTGTTTTTT
CDR3: CASSLEPGSNEKLFF

J: TRBJ1-2
size: -
V: TRBV9
length: 16
D: TRBD1
DNA: TGTGCCAGCAGCGGGTATCGGACAGGGAGGGGAGATGGCTACACCTTC
CDR3: CASSGYRTGRGDGYTF

J: TRBJ2-2
size: -
V: TRBV10-3
length: 17
D: TRBD1
DNA: TGTGCCATCAGTGAGTCAACCGGGACAGGGGGCTCCGGGGAGCTGTTTTTT
CDR3: CAISESTGTGGSGELFF

J: TRBJ1-5
size: -
V: TRBV27
length: 16
D: TRBD1
DNA: TGTGCCAGCAGCACGGGCCAGGGGGCGGAGAATCAGCCCCAGCATTTT
CDR3: CASSTGQGAENQPQHF

J: TRBJ2-7
size: -
V: TRBV29-1
length: 12
D: -
DNA: TGCAGCGTTGAAGAAGCCGGCTACGAGCAGTACTTC
CDR3: CSVEEAGYEQYF

J: TRBJ1-2
size: -
V: TRBV18
length: 15
D: TRBD1
DNA: TGTGCCAGCTCACCAGGGACAGGGCGAGACTATGGCTACACCTTC
CDR3: CASSPGTGRDYGYTF

J: TRBJ2-3
size: -
V: TRBV28
length: 14
D: -
DNA: TGTGCCAGCAGTTTTGCGTCTAGCACAGATACGCAGTATTTT
CDR3: CASSFASSTDTQYF

J: TRBJ1-4
size: -
V: TRBV10-3
length: 14
D: -
DNA: TGTGCCATCAGTGGGGGACACCCTAATGAAAAACTGTTTTTT
CDR3: CAISGGHPNEKLFF

J: TRBJ2-1
size: few
V: TRBV5-4
length: 20
D: -
DNA: TGTGCCAGCAGCTCTGGAGTGGGACTTCTTAGTTTTAGCTCCTACAATGAGCAGTTCTTC
CDR3: CASSSGVGLLSFSSYNEQFF

J: TRBJ2-1
size: once
V: TRBV27
length: 14
D: -
DNA: TGTGCCAGCAGTTTATTCGAGTCCTACAATGAGCAGTTCTTC
CDR3: CASSLFESYNEQFF

J: TRBJ2-7
size: -
V: TRBV1
length: 16
D: -
DNA: TGCACCAGCAGCCTCCTTGGCAGGGCCTTTTCCTACGAGCAGTACTTC
CDR3: CTSSLLGRAFSYEQYF

J: TRBJ2-5
size: -
V: TRBV29-1
length: 13
D: -
DNA: TGCAGCGTTGATCAGGGGGGGGAAGAGACCCAGTACTTC
CDR3: CSVDQGGEETQYF

J: TRBJ2-7
size: -
V: TRBV7-8
length: 11
D: -
DNA: TGTGCCAGCAGCCCCTCCTACGAGCAGTACTTC
CDR3: CASSPSYEQYF

J: TRBJ1-2
size: -
V: TRBV7-2
length: 13
D: -
DNA: TGTGCCAGCAGCTTCACCGAGGCGCATGGCTACACCTTC
CDR3: CASSFTEAHGYTF

J: TRBJ1-4
size: -
V: TRBV30
length: 15
D: TRBD1
DNA: TGTGCCTGGACCCTGAAGGGGACAGGGGATGAAAAACTGTTTTTT
CDR3: CAWTLKGTGDEKLFF

J: TRBJ1-2
size: -
V: TRBV7-2
length: 18
D: -
DNA: TGTGCCAGCAGCTCCCAGGGCAGGTCACTCCCGGGGGACTATGGCTACACCTTC
CDR3: CASSSQGRSLPGDYGYTF